This T cell receptor (beta chain) comes out of a study of blood T cell repertoires in COVID-19 (dated by TCRdb to the early 2020s). Broadly, across the study: Collaborator samples came from the United States, Italy and Spain and covered acute and convalescent phases of COVID-19. The prospective study material was composed of cDNA or gDNA derived from T cells, B-cell-depleted T cells, or PBMCs. Subjects who had been exposed to COVID-19, were actively infected with it, or had recovered from it provided the deeply sampled blood TCRbeta repertoires that made up the dataset. A freely available public database, intended as a resource for researchers studying the immune response to SARS-CoV-2, is where the repertoires were released. Samples were obtained from the ongoing ImmuneRACE study (first 160 participants) and from 950 to 1,500 subjects provided by 6 global collaborators. Nearly every sample came with metadata listing a de-identified subject ID, COVID-19 status, age in years and sex. Where HLA class I and class II types were available, the types were taken from metadata supplied by the sample provider, not from assay-based typing. General findings and caveats noted by the study authors: How much clinical and demographic metadata was included differed by source and by participant, and the metadata was provided uncurated.

Note on this clone: Its antigen is not yet known. No quality values exist for individual bases; no much larger clone is one base distant.

TCRbeta CDR3 regions were amplified from genomic DNA by means of the immunoSEQ Assay, a bias-controlled multiplex PCR. For the original study's pipeline: The number of nucleated cells in each sample was estimated by amplification of reference gene primers within the assay. To quantify the absolute abundance of each unique TCRbeta CDR3 rearrangement, sequence reads were collapsed and filtered. Productive Simpson clonality was computed per sample as the square root of Simpson's diversity index over productive rearrangements. TCRdb holds this immuneACCESS table with in-frame rearrangements only. Some clones are missing; in checked studies, unresolved V genes explain under half, and the rest has no known cause. V, J and clone size reflect that table, while D and trimming were determined from the DNA. Across this sample there are under 45,000 clones, with 86% seen only once. Together, the top ten hold just under 8.5% of the sample.

Whole blood was collected in K2EDTA tubes by collaborating institutions according to the institutions' own protocols. Collaborator samples were shipped for TCRbeta analysis as frozen whole blood, isolated PBMCs, or DNA extracted from either sample type. Counted from cysteine to phenylalanine, this CDR3 has 14 amino acids. The entry retains the CDR3 DNA only, 42 bases that are in frame from base 1. After removal of 0 bases from V and 8 bases from J, the junction retains 2 bases not matched to a gene. Per the germline V gene, MGHRA is the CDR1 and YSYEKL is the CDR2. The V and J segments used are TRBV4-1 and TRBJ2-1, and TRBD2 aligns with 9 junction nucleotides. Sequenced material: peripheral blood. This receptor was obtained from a man aged 55 to 70 with active COVID-19. The CDR3 region: CASSQDGTSHEQFF. The DNA is as follows: TGCGCCAGCAGCCAAGATGGGACTAGCCATGAGCAGTTCTTC.